This passage covers 28 T cell receptor beta chains from one sample sequenced in a study of blood T cells in healthy people across ages (dated by TCRdb to 2014 to 2015). The library was prepared using 5' RACE. Sequencing was carried out with an Illumina HiSeq 2500. The second PCR ran for about 7 to 11 cycles and used a J-beta primer mix along with a sample-barcoded 5' primer. TCRdb passed the public sequencing reads through fastp at Q25 and MiXCR, retaining productive beta sequences. Rows are unified per CDR3 protein, each entry keeping the most common DNA and genes. Recorded for this sample are roughly 680,000 distinct CDR3 sequences; over 40% of them occurred a single time. The top ten constitute around an eighth of the sample. Sequences were obtained from blood. The receptors stem from a woman aged 80 or over in good health.

This chain joins TRBV29-1 and TRBJ2-4; 7 bases fit TRBD1. The CDR3 contains 17 residues. The V and J ends lost 5 bases and 1 base, in that order; junction bases with no gene match: 14. CDR1 SQVTM and CDR2 ANQGSEA come from the germline V gene. The DNA of the CDR3 is TGCAGCGTTAAGGCTCCCGGGACAGAGCTCGCCAAAAACATTCAGTACTTC. Amino acids: CSVKAPGTELAKNIQYF.

This chain connects TRBV5-1 to TRBJ2-2; 7 bases fit TRBD1. Looked up from germline, CDR1 is SGHRS and CDR2 is YFSETQ. This CDR3 contains 15 residues. V shed 4 bases, J shed 2 bases, and the junction held 5 bases outside the gene matches. The CDR3, as DNA: TGCGCCAGCAGCCCACAGGGGACAAACACCGGGGAGCTGTTTTTT. It codes for CASSPQGTNTGELFF.

This chain uses TRBV15 with TRBJ2-1, with 11 bases matching TRBD2. In germline, CDR1 is LNHNV, CDR2 YYDKDF (reference sequence). The CDR3 is 14 amino acids. V lost 6 bases to trimming and J lost 9 bases; unmatched junction nucleotides: 7. The CDR3 loop reads CATSPLAGGGEQFF. CDR3 DNA sequence: TGTGCCACCAGTCCCCTAGCGGGGGGTGGTGAGCAGTTCTTC.

J is TRBJ2-1 and V is TRBV25-1; 7 bases match TRBD1. Germline V gene sequence: CDR1 MGHDK, CDR2 SYGVNS. J was trimmed by 4 bases and V by 4 bases; bases with no gene match: 4. The length of the CDR3 is 14 residues. Written as DNA, the CDR3 is TGTGCCAGCAGTGGGGGGACAGCTTACAATGAGCAGTTCTTC. Its protein product is CASSGGTAYNEQFF.

This clonotype has ten or more counts. This rearrangement joins TRBV6-5 to TRBJ2-3, with 7 bases that match TRBD1. This CDR3 spans 14 amino acids. Trimming removed 5 bases from V and 3 bases from J; junction bases left unmatched: 5. CDR1 and CDR2 from the germline V gene are MNHEY and SVGAGI. This CDR3 is CASSRQGRTDTQYF. Here the CDR3 DNA reads TGTGCCAGCAGTCGACAGGGTAGGACAGATACGCAGTATTTT.

This clonotype was counted at least ten times. The CDR3: CASSRAGGYEQYF. As DNA, the CDR3 is TGTGCCAGCAGTAGAGCGGGAGGCTACGAGCAGTACTTC. The chain has TRBV27 and TRBJ2-7, with 9 bases that match TRBD2. Trimming cost V 5 bases and J 3 bases; bases outside gene matches: 2. CDR3 length: 13 amino acids. Germline V gene data show CDR1 as MNHEY and CDR2 as SMNVEV (reference sequence).

Turning to this clonotype: A much more abundant neighbour one base away suggests this may be a read error. This rearrangement joins TRBV2 to TRBJ2-1; 10 nucleotides line up with TRBD2. Germline V gives CDR1 SNHLY, CDR2 FYNNEI. CDR3 length equals 15 residues. Unmatched junction bases numbered 15, after V lost 7 bases and J lost 12 bases. The CDR3 DNA sequence: TGTGCCAGCACCGAGGTGGGACTAGCGACCCGGGTGCAGTTCTTC. Protein product: CASTEVGLATRVQFF.

The rearrangement joins TRBV4-2 to TRBJ2-2; D is tentatively TRBD1 or TRBD2 (6 bases each). V lost 4 bases, J lost 6 bases, and 21 bases lay in between. Germline lookup yields CDR1 LGHNA and CDR2 YNFKEQ. This CDR3 has 17 residues. CDR3 protein: CASSLIKLGGAPGELFF. The CDR3 nucleotides are TGTGCCAGCAGCCTAATCAAACTGGGGGGCGCCCCCGGGGAGCTGTTTTTT.

This clonotype was detected many times. The J gene is TRBJ2-1, the V gene TRBV3-1, with 12 bases matching TRBD2. CDR1 and CDR2 from the germline V gene are LGHDT and YNNKEL (reference sequence). This CDR3 is built from 16 residues. J lost 6 bases, V lost 2 bases, and 5 bases had no gene match. The CDR3 reads CASSQIRTSGINEQFF. The CDR3 DNA reads as TGTGCCAGCAGCCAAATAAGGACTAGCGGGATCAATGAGCAGTTCTTC.

This clonotype showed up many times. This chain's CDR3 is CASSRQAESTNYEQYF. The CDR3 bases are TGTGCCAGCAGCAGACAGGCCGAATCCACCAACTACGAGCAGTACTTC. The chain is built from TRBV6-1 and TRBJ2-7, with D possibly being TRBD1 (6 bases). Trimming stripped 6 bases from V and 3 bases from J, with 21 bases between. The germline gives CDR1 MNHNS, CDR2 SASEGT. This CDR3 has 16 amino acids.

As concerns this clonotype: Since a much larger clone is just one base distant, this may be a read error. CDR3 sequence: CATSPSGQETRYF. The CDR3 nucleotides are TGTGCCACGTCCCCCTCCGGACAAGAGACCCGGTACTTC. V and J are TRBV24-1 and TRBJ2-5; tentative D call: TRBD1 (5 bases). Per the germline V gene, CDR1 is KGHDR and CDR2 is SFDVKD. This CDR3 comprises 13 residues.

V gene TRBV11-2 combines with J gene TRBJ2-5; TRBD2 matches 8 bases. There are 16 residues in the CDR3. Unmatched junction bases numbered 5, after V lost 2 bases and J lost 0 bases. Germline CDR1 SGHAT, CDR2 FQNNGV. The CDR3 protein is CASSLMLAGYQETQYF. The CDR3 DNA follows: TGTGCCAGCAGCTTAATGCTAGCGGGCTACCAAGAGACCCAGTACTTC.

The chain links TRBV25-1 to TRBJ2-7; unclear D gene. Germline CDR1 MGHDK, CDR2 SYGVNS. The V and J ends lost 2 bases and 7 bases respectively, with 6 bases between them. The CDR3 contains 11 residues. CDR3 in DNA: TGTGCCAGCAGTGAAACCGAAGAGCAGTACTTC. The encoded protein is CASSETEEQYF.

This clonotype appeared a few times. This chain uses TRBV7-9 with TRBJ2-7; 7 nucleotides agree with TRBD2. The CDR3 is 15 residues long. V was clipped by 1 base and J by 2 bases; unmatched bases: 5. CDR1 SEHNR and CDR2 FQNEAQ come from the germline V gene (reference sequence). In DNA form, the CDR3 reads TGTGCCAGCAGCTTAGGGGGGGGTCTACCCTACGAGCAGTACTTC. This encodes CASSLGGGLPYEQYF.

This clonotype came up many times. One junction end disagrees with the germline gene, perhaps due to a read error. The chain recombines TRBV15 with TRBJ1-6; D uncertain. The CDR3 length is 15 residues. From germline, CDR1 is LNHNV and CDR2 YYDKDF (reference sequence). CDR3 protein: CRRARPPTDDSPLHF. The CDR3 DNA reads as TGCCGGCGGGCCAGACCTCCAACGGACGATTCACCCCTCCACTTT. The full variable domain, its missing parts supplied by reference TRBV15 and TRBJ1-6, is DAMVIQNPRYQVTQFGKPVTLSCSQTLNHNVMYWYQQKSSQAPKLLFHYYDKDFNNEADTPDNFQSRRPNTSFCFLDIRSPGLGDTAMYLCRRARPPTDDSPLHFGNGTRLTVT.

The gene calls are TRBV24-1 and TRBJ1-1; 8 bases are a match to TRBD1. Germline V gene lookup returns CDR1 KGHDR and CDR2 SFDVKD. This CDR3 has 15 residues. V lost 3 bases and J lost 3; bases outside the gene matches: 5. As DNA, the CDR3 is TGTGCCACCAGTGATCCCACACAGGGGGACACTGAAGCTTTCTTT. Its protein is CATSDPTQGDTEAFF.

The rearrangement links TRBV6-1 to TRBJ1-2, with D unclear. CDR3 length: 16 amino acids. Germline V lookup: CDR1 MNHNS, CDR2 SASEGT. Deletions cut 0 bases from V and 6 bases from J, with 17 bases between. The CDR3 loop reads CASSEAVMWGGNGYTF. CDR3 in DNA: TGTGCCAGCAGTGAAGCGGTCATGTGGGGTGGAAATGGCTACACCTTC.

This clonotype was found many times. The chain joins TRBV27 to TRBJ2-1; D is possibly TRBD1 or TRBD2 (5 bases each). V was pared by 4 bases and J by 7 bases, with 14 bases between. This CDR3 comprises 14 residues. Germline V gene data show CDR1 as MNHEY and CDR2 as SMNVEV (reference sequence). The CDR3 protein is CASSSGTAGNEQFF. The CDR3 nucleotides read TGTGCCAGCAGTTCAGGGACGGCTGGAAATGAGCAGTTCTTC.

This clonotype was seen ten or more times. The chain has TRBV25-1 and TRBJ2-3; D call uncertain. The V end lost 8 bases, the J end lost 0 bases, and 18 bases lay between the germline ends. The V gene's germline CDR1 is MGHDK and CDR2 SYGVNS. This CDR3 contains 16 residues. CDR3: CASVAAWSSSTDTQYF. CDR3 sequence (DNA): TGTGCCAGCGTTGCGGCGTGGTCCAGCAGCACAGATACGCAGTATTTT.

The chain employs TRBV29-1 and TRBJ2-1, with 12 bases matching TRBD2. The CDR3 length is 16 residues. Germline-derived CDR1 and CDR2 are SQVTM and ANQGSEA. V lost 4 bases to trimming and J lost 9 bases; unmatched junction nucleotides: 13. The CDR3: CSVAPTSGGKAGEQFF. CDR3 DNA: TGCAGCGTTGCCCCTACTAGCGGGGGGAAAGCGGGTGAGCAGTTCTTC.

V usage is TRBV7-2 and J usage is TRBJ1-5; D is undetermined. Germline loops: CDR1 SGHTA, CDR2 FQGNSA. V lost 4 bases and J lost 3, with 4 bases in between. CDR3 size: 12 residues. CDR3 sequence: CASSSINQPQHF. CDR3 bases: TGTGCCAGCAGCTCAATCAATCAGCCCCAGCATTTT.

With regard to this clonotype: This may stem from a read error, because a much larger clone lies one nucleotide away. The chain joins TRBV11-2 to TRBJ2-1; D call uncertain. CDR1 and CDR2 (germline): SGHAT, FQNNGV. The CDR3 has 12 amino acids. The CDR3 region is CANSLERGEQFF. The CDR3 DNA reads TGTGCCAACAGCTTAGAAAGAGGAGAGCAGTTCTTC.

This clonotype was found a few times. The V and J genes are TRBV24-1 and TRBJ2-2; 9 bases line up with TRBD1. The J segment lost 4 bases and the V segment lost 4 bases, leaving 9 bases of the junction unmatched. This CDR3 is 17 amino acids long. Germline CDR1 KGHDR, CDR2 SFDVKD. CDR3 coding DNA: TGTGCCACCAGTGACGTACTGGGACAGGGTATCACCGGGGAGCTGTTTTTT. This translates into CATSDVLGQGITGELFF.

This clonotype was picked up many times. The genes are TRBV10-2 and TRBJ2-5; D tentatively fits TRBD1 or TRBD2 (5 bases each). The CDR3 consists of 13 residues. CDR1 and CDR2 from the germline V gene are WSHSY and SAAADI. The V gene lost 10 bases and the J gene lost 0 bases, with 12 bases spanning the gap. The CDR3 nucleotides read TGCGCCACCGGGACCAGGTACCAAGAGACCCAGTACTTC. Residues: CATGTRYQETQYF.

The chain is built from TRBV12-3 or TRBV12-4 and TRBJ2-3; TRBD2 might be the D (5 bases). This CDR3 comprises 15 residues. Trimming shortened V by 5 bases and J by 2 bases, and 14 bases separated the two germline ends. The chain's CDR3 is CASSPQERITDTQYF. CDR3 bases: TGTGCCAGCAGTCCCCAAGAGCGGATCACAGATACGCAGTATTTT.

This chain uses TRBV30 with TRBJ2-1; D unclear. There are 12 residues in the CDR3. V lost 1 base, J lost 7 bases, and 8 bases lay in between. CDR1 and CDR2 from the germline V gene are GTSNPN and SVGIG (reference sequence). The DNA of the CDR3 is TGTGCCTGGAGTGGGTATCGGAATGAGCAGTTCTTC. Translating gives CAWSGYRNEQFF.

In this sample, this clonotype turned up many times. The chain couples TRBV5-1 to TRBJ1-5; possibly TRBD1 for D (5 bases). The germline gives CDR1 SGHRS, CDR2 YFSETQ. The CDR3 is made up of 15 amino acids. Trimming removed 0 bases at V and 2 bases at J, with 9 bases between. In nucleotides, the CDR3 is TGCGCCAGCAGCTTGGCAGGGACCGGCAATCAGCCCCAGCATTTT. It is translated as CASSLAGTGNQPQHF.

As regards this clonotype: This could be a read error, since a much larger clone is one nucleotide away. The chain employs TRBV5-6 and TRBJ1-2, with a tentative D call TRBD1 (6 bases). The CDR3 has 13 residues. The ends were cut back, 0 bases at V and 7 bases at J, with 10 bases in the middle. The V gene's germline CDR1 is SGHDT and CDR2 YYEEEE. This CDR3 reads CASSLEHRAGYTF. The CDR3 DNA sequence: TGTGCCAGCAGCTTGGAGCACAGGGCTGGCTACACCTTC.